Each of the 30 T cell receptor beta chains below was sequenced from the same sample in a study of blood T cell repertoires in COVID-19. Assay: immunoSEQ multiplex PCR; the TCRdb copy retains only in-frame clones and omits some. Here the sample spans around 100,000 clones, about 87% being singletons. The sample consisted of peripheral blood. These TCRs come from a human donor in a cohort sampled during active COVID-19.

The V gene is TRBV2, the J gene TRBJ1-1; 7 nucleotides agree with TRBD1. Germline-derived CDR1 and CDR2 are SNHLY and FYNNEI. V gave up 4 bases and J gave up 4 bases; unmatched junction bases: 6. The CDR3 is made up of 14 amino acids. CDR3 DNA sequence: TGTGCCAGCAGTGTCGGACAGGCGCGCACTGAAGCTTTCTTT. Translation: CASSVGQARTEAFF.

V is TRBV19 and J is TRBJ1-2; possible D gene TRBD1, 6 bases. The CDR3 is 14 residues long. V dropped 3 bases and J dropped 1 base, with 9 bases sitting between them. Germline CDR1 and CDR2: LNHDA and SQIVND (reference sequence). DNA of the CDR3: TGTGCCAGTAGTATCCCAGGGGATAACTATGGCTACACCTTC. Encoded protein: CASSIPGDNYGYTF.

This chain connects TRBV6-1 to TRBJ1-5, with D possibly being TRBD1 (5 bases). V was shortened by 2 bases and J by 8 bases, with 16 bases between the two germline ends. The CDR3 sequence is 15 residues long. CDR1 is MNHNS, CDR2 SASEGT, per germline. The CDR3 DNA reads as TGTGCCAGCAGTGAAATTGGACACCCTACGGAGCCCCAGCATTTT. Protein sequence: CASSEIGHPTEPQHF.

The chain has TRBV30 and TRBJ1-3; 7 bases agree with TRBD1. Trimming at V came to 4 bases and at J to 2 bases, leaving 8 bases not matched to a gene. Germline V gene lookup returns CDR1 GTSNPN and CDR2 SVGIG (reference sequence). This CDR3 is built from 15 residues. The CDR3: CAWTRDSVAGNTIYF. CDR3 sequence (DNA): TGTGCCTGGACCCGGGACAGCGTAGCTGGAAACACCATATATTTT.

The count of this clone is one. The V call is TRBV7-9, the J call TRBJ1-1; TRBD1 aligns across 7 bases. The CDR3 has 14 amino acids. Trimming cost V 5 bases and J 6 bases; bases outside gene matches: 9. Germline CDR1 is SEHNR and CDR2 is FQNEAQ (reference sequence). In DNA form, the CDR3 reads TGTGCCAGCAGCCCCCGACAGGGACGGGCTGAAGCTTTCTTT. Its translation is CASSPRQGRAEAFF.

The CDR3 DNA sequence: TGTGCCAGCTCACCACTGGCTTTGGGGGCCAACGTCCTGACTTTC. As protein: CASSPLALGANVLTF. The gene calls are TRBV18 and TRBJ2-6; unclear D gene. The germline gives CDR1 KGHSH, CDR2 LQKENI. V was clipped by 1 base and J by 4 bases, with 8 bases between them. The length of the CDR3 is 15 residues. Together with reference TRBV18 and TRBJ2-6, the CDR3 gives the full variable domain: NAGVMQNPRHLVRRRGQEARLRCSPMKGHSHVYWYRQLPEEGLKFMVYLQKENIIDESGMPKERFSAEFPKEGPSILRIQQVVRGDSAAYFCASSPLALGANVLTFGAGSRLTVL.

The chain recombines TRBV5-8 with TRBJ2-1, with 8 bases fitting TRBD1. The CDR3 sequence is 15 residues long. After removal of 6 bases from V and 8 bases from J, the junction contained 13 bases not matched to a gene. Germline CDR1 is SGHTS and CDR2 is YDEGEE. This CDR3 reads CASTSDRVGWDEQFF. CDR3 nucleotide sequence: TGTGCCAGCACCTCGGACAGGGTGGGATGGGATGAGCAGTTCTTC.

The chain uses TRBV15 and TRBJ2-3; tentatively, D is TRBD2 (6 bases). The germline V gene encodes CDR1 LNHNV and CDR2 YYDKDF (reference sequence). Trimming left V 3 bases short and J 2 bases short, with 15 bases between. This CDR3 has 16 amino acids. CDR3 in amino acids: CATSRSWDLPTDTQYF. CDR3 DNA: TGTGCCACCAGCAGGAGCTGGGACTTACCCACAGATACGCAGTATTTT.

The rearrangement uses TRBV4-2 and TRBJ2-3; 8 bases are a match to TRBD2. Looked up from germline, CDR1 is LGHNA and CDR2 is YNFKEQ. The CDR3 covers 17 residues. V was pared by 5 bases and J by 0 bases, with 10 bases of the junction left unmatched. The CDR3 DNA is TGTGCCAGCAGCAGCTCCGGGACTAGGCGTAGCACAGATACGCAGTATTTT. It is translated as CASSSSGTRRSTDTQYF.

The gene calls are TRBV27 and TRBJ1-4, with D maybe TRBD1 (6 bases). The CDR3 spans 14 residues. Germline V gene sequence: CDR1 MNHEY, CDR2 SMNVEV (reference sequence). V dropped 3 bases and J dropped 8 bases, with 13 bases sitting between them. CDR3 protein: CASSLSTGTEKLFF. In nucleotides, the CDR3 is TGTGCCAGCAGTTTGTCAACAGGGACGGAAAAACTGTTTTTT. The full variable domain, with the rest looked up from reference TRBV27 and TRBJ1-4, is EAQVTQNPRYLITVTGKKLTVTCSQNMNHEYMSWYRQDPGLGLRQIYYSMNVEVTDKGDVPEGYKVSRKEKRNFPLILESPSPNQTSLYFCASSLSTGTEKLFFGSGTQLSVL.

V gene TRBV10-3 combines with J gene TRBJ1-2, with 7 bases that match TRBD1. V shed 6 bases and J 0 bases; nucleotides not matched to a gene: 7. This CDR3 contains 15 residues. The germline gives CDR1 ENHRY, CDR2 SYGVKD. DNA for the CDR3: TGTGCCATCAGGGGGGACGGACAGGCTAACTATGGCTACACCTTC. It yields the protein CAIRGDGQANYGYTF.

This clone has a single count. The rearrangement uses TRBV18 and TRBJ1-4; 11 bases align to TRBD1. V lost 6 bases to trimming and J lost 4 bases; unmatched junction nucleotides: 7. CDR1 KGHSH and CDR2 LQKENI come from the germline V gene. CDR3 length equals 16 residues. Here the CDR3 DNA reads TGTGCCAGCTCGGAAGGACAGGGGGCACTTAATGAAAAACTGTTTTTT. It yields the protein CASSEGQGALNEKLFF.

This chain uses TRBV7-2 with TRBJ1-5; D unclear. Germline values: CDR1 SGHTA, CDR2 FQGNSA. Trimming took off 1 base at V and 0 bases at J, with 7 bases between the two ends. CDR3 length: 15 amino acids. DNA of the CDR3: TGTGCCAGCAGCTTAGTAGCCACTAGCAATCAGCCCCAGCATTTT. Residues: CASSLVATSNQPQHF.

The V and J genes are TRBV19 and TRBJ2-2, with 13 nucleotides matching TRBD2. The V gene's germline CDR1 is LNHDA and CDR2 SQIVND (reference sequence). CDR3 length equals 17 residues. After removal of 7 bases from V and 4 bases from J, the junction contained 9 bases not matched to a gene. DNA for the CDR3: TGTGCCAGTACTTTCGGACTAGCGGGGGAAATCACCGGGGAGCTGTTTTTT. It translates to CASTFGLAGEITGELFF.

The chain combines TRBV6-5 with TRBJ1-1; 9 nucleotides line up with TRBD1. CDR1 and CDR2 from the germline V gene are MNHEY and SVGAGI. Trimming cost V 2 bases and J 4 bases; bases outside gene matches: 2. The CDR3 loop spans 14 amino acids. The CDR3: CASSYGTGRTEAFF. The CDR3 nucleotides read TGTGCCAGCAGTTACGGGACAGGGCGCACTGAAGCTTTCTTT.

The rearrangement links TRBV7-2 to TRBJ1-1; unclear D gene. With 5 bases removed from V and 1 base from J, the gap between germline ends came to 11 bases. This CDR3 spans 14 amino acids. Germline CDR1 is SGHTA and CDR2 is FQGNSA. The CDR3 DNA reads TGTGCCAGCAGCCTCCAGCACAGGAACACTGAAGCTTTCTTT. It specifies CASSLQHRNTEAFF.

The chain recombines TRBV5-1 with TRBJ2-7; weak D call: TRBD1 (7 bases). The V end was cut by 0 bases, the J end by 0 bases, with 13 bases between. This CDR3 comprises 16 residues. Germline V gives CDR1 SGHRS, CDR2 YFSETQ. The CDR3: CASSLGRGAVSYEQYF. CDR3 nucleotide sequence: TGCGCCAGCAGCTTGGGCAGGGGGGCCGTCTCCTACGAGCAGTACTTC.

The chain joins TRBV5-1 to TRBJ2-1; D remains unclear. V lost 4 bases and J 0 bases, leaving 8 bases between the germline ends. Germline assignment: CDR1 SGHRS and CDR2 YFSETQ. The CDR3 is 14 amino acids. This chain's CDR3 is CASSAVSSYNEQFF. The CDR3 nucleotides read TGCGCCAGCAGCGCGGTAAGCTCCTACAATGAGCAGTTCTTC.

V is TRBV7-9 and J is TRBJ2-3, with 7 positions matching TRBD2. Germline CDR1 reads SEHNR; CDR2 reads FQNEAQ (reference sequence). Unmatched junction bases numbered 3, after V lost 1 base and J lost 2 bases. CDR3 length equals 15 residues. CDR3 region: CASSLVLAATDTQYF. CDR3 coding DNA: TGTGCCAGCAGCTTAGTTCTAGCGGCCACAGATACGCAGTATTTT.

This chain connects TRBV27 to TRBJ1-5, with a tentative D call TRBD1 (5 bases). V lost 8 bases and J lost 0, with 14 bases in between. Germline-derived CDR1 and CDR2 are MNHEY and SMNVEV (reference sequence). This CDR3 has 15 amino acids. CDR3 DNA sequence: TGTGCCAGCCCCATCCCAGGACATAGCAATCAGCCCCAGCATTTT. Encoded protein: CASPIPGHSNQPQHF.

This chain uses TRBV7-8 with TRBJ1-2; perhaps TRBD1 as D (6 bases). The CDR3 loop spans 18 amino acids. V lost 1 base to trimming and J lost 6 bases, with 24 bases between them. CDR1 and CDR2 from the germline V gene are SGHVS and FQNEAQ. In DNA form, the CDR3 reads TGTGCCAGCAGCTTAGAAGCGCCAGGGGATATAGAAAAGGATGGCTACACCTTC. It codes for CASSLEAPGDIEKDGYTF.

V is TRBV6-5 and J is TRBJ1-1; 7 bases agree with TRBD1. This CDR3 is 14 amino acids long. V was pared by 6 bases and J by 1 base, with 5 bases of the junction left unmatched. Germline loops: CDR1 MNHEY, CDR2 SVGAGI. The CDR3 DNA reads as TGTGCCAGCAGCCTACAGGGGCGGAACACTGAAGCTTTCTTT. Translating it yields CASSLQGRNTEAFF.

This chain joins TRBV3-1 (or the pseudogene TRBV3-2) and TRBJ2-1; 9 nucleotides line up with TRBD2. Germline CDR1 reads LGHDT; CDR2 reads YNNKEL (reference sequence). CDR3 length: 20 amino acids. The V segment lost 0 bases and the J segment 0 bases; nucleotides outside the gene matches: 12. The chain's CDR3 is CASSQDFSREGRRSYNEQFF. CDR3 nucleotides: TGTGCCAGCAGCCAAGACTTCTCGCGGGAGGGCCGGCGCTCCTACAATGAGCAGTTCTTC.

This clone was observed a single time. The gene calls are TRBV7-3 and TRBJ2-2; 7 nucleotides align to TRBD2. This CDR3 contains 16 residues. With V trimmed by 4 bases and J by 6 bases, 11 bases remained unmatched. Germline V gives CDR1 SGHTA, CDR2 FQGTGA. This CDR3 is CASSSTGAGPSGELFF. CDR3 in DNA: TGTGCCAGCAGCTCCACAGGAGCGGGGCCATCCGGGGAGCTGTTTTTT. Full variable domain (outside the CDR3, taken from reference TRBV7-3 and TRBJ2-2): GAGVSQTPSNKVTEKGKYVELRCDPISGHTALYWYRQSLGQGPEFLIYFQGTGAADDSGLPNDRFFAVRPEGSVSTLKIQRTERGDSAVYLCASSSTGAGPSGELFFGEGSRLTVL.

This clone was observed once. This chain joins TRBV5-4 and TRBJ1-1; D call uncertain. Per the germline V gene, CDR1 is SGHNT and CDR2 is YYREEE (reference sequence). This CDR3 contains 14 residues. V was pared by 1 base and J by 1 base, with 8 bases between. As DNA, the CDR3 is TGTGCCAGCAGCTTGTTGACGGGGAACACTGAAGCTTTCTTT. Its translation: CASSLLTGNTEAFF.

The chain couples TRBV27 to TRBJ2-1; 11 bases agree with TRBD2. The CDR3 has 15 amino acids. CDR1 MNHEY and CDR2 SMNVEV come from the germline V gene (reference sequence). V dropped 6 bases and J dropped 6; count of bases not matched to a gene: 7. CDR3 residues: CASSHLAGGGNEQFF. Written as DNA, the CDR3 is TGTGCCAGCAGCCACCTAGCGGGAGGAGGCAATGAGCAGTTCTTC.

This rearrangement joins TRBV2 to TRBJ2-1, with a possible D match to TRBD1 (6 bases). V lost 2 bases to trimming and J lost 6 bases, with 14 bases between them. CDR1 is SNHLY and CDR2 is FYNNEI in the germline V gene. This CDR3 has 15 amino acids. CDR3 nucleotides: TGTGCCAGCAGTGAAAGTCAGGGGCGGTTCAATGAGCAGTTCTTC. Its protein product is CASSESQGRFNEQFF.

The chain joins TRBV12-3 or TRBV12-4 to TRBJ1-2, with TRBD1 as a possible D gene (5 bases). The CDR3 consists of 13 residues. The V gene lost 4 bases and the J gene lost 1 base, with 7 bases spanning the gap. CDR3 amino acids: CASSSGVNYGYTF. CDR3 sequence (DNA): TGTGCCAGCAGTTCGGGGGTTAACTATGGCTACACCTTC.

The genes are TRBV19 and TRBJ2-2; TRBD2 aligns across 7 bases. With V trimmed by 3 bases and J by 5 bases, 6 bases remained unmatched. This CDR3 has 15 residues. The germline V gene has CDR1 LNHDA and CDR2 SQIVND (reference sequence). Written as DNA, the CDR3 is TGTGCCAGTAGTATTTCGGCGGGAGTGACCGGGGAGCTGTTTTTT. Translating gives CASSISAGVTGELFF.

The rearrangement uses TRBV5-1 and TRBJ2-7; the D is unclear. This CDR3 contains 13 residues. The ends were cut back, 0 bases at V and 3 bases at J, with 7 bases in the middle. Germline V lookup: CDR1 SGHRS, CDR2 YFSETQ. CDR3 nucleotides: TGCGCCAGCAGCTTGGTCTCAGACTACGAGCAGTACTTC. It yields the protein CASSLVSDYEQYF.